Following are 29 T cell receptor beta chains from one sample sequenced in a study of T cell changes during pregnancy in multiple sclerosis. The repertoire was sequenced with immunoSEQ multiplex PCR; TCRdb's copy has only in-frame clones and lacks some. Of about 40,000 clones in the sample, about 88% are singletons; the top ten hold less than 1.5%. This material consisted of CD4+ T cells from peripheral blood mononuclear cells, taken in the second trimester of pregnancy. These receptors were taken from a female donor with multiple sclerosis, enrolled in a pregnancy study.

V is TRBV14 and J is TRBJ2-2, with D unclear. Trimming removed 4 bases from V and 6 bases from J, with 9 bases in between. This CDR3 is built from 13 residues. From germline, CDR1 is SGHDN and CDR2 FVKESK. The CDR3 sequence is CASSRARAGELFF. CDR3 coding DNA: TGTGCCAGCAGCCGGGCACGCGCCGGGGAGCTGTTTTTT.

This clone was seen a few times. The V and J genes are TRBV6-5 and TRBJ1-2; TRBD1 is a possible D gene (5 bases). Looked up from germline, CDR1 is MNHEY and CDR2 is SVGAGI. The length of the CDR3 is 14 residues. V lost 4 bases to trimming and J lost 4 bases, with 13 bases between them. The CDR3 here is CASSFGRVGYGYTF. For the CDR3, the DNA is TGTGCCAGCAGTTTTGGCAGGGTGGGCTATGGCTACACCTTC.

The V call is TRBV14, the J call TRBJ2-1, with 12 bases fitting TRBD2. Germline V gene lookup returns CDR1 SGHDN and CDR2 FVKESK. The CDR3 is 17 residues long. V dropped 3 bases and J dropped 6; count of bases not matched to a gene: 9. The CDR3, as DNA: TGTGCCAGCAGCCATCGCCGGACTAGCGGGAAAATCAATGAGCAGTTCTTC. Its protein is CASSHRRTSGKINEQFF.

This clone was seen more than once but under ten times. The rearrangement links TRBV30 to TRBJ1-3; no reliable D call. The germline V gene encodes CDR1 GTSNPN and CDR2 SVGIG (reference sequence). The CDR3 extends over 14 amino acids. The V gene lost 1 base and the J gene lost 0 bases, with 7 bases spanning the gap. CDR3: CAWSDSYSGNTIYF. The CDR3, as DNA: TGTGCCTGGAGTGATTCTTACTCTGGAAACACCATATATTTT.

The J gene is TRBJ2-1, the V gene TRBV5-4; 7 bases align to TRBD2. After removal of 3 bases from V and 2 bases from J, the junction contained 5 bases not matched to a gene. Germline V gene sequence: CDR1 SGHNT, CDR2 YYREEE (reference sequence). The CDR3 has 15 residues. The CDR3 coding sequence is TGTGCCAGCAGCTCCGGGGGGAATCCCTACAATGAGCAGTTCTTC. It translates to CASSSGGNPYNEQFF.

The chain recombines TRBV29-1 with TRBJ2-3, with TRBD2 as a possible D gene (6 bases). The CDR3 loop spans 12 amino acids. Germline V CDR1 and CDR2: SQVTM, ANQGSEA. With 8 bases removed from V and 5 bases from J, the gap between germline ends came to 14 bases. CDR3 sequence (DNA): TGCAGCCCCGGAAACGGGGGAGATACGCAGTATTTT. Encoded protein: CSPGNGGDTQYF.

The CDR3 DNA sequence: TGTGCCAGCTCACCAGAGACAGGACAGCTCGAGCAGTACTTC. It is translated as CASSPETGQLEQYF. V gene TRBV18 combines with J gene TRBJ2-7, with a possible D match to TRBD1 (6 bases). The germline CDR1 and CDR2 sequences are KGHSH and LQKENI. With 2 bases removed from V and 6 bases from J, the gap between germline ends came to 14 bases. CDR3 length equals 14 residues.

V gene TRBV5-1 combines with J gene TRBJ2-3, with TRBD2 matching over 8 bases. The CDR3 length is 14 residues. The germline CDR1 and CDR2 sequences are SGHRS and YFSETQ. Trimming at V came to 0 bases and at J to 6 bases, leaving 3 bases not matched to a gene. The CDR3 protein is CASSLGLASDTQYF. For the CDR3, the DNA is TGCGCCAGCAGCTTGGGACTAGCGAGTGATACGCAGTATTTT.

The chain joins TRBV6-4 to TRBJ1-1; D is ambiguous. The CDR3 consists of 14 residues. The V end lost 0 bases, the J end lost 5 bases, and 10 bases lay between the germline ends. Germline CDR1 reads MRHNA; CDR2 reads SNTAGT. The CDR3 nucleotides read TGTGCCAGCAGTGACTCGAGCCGAGGGACTGAAGCTTTCTTT. The encoded protein is CASSDSSRGTEAFF.

This chain links TRBV15 with TRBJ2-5; no clear D gene. V lost 4 bases and J 2 bases, leaving 5 bases between the germline ends. Germline V gene sequence: CDR1 LNHNV, CDR2 YYDKDF (reference sequence). The CDR3 length is 12 residues. For the CDR3, the DNA is TGTGCCACCAGCACCGAGCAAGAGACCCAGTACTTC. Translation gives CATSTEQETQYF.

The rearrangement links TRBV19 to TRBJ2-2, with 9 bases aligning to TRBD1. Germline loops: CDR1 LNHDA, CDR2 SQIVND (reference sequence). The CDR3 extends over 14 amino acids. The ends lost 7 bases at V and 3 bases at J; junction bases unmatched: 3. CDR3 in DNA: TGTGCCAGTAACAGGGGGCGAGACACCGGGGAGCTGTTTTTT. This gives the protein CASNRGRDTGELFF. The whole variable domain, remainder taken from reference TRBV19 and TRBJ2-2, is DGGITQSPKYLFRKEGQNVTLSCEQNLNHDAMYWYRQDPGQGLRLIYYSQIVNDFQKGDIAEGYSVSREKKESFPLTVTSAQKNPTAFYLCASNRGRDTGELFFGEGSRLTVL.

J is TRBJ2-1 and V is TRBV27; weak D call: TRBD2 (5 bases). Germline-derived CDR1 and CDR2 are MNHEY and SMNVEV (reference sequence). The length of the CDR3 is 17 residues. V was trimmed by 2 bases and J by 9 bases, leaving 23 bases between them. CDR3 nucleotides: TGTGCCAGCAGTTTAAATCGTTTGGCGGGCCCGGGATTTGAGCAGTTCTTC. Translation: CASSLNRLAGPGFEQFF.

This sequence joins TRBV28 and TRBJ2-6, with 8 bases matching TRBD1. CDR1 and CDR2 from the germline V gene are MDHEN and SYDVKM. V was clipped by 6 bases and J by 0 bases; unmatched bases: 7. CDR3 size: 17 residues. CDR3 DNA sequence: TGTGCCAGCAGCTCCGGGACAGGCAACTCTGGGGCCAACGTCCTGACTTTC. Residues: CASSSGTGNSGANVLTF.

The V gene is TRBV7-2, the J gene TRBJ1-2; D is perhaps TRBD1 (6 bases). This CDR3 is built from 17 residues. The germline CDR1 and CDR2 sequences are SGHTA and FQGNSA. The V end was cut by 2 bases, the J end by 4 bases, with 20 bases between. The CDR3 reads CASSLPLKTGISYGYTF. The CDR3 DNA follows: TGTGCCAGCAGCTTACCCCTAAAAACAGGGATCTCCTATGGCTACACCTTC.

The V and J genes are TRBV7-2 and TRBJ2-5; 13 bases match TRBD2. This CDR3 is 17 amino acids long. Germline lookup yields CDR1 SGHTA and CDR2 FQGNSA. V trimming: 5 bases; J trimming: 2 bases; junction bases outside the gene matches: 8. The CDR3 spells CASSRSRTSGGQETQYF. CDR3 coding DNA: TGTGCCAGCAGCCGTTCTCGGACTAGCGGGGGTCAAGAGACCCAGTACTTC.

The CDR3: CASSLSPGVYEQYF. The CDR3 DNA is TGTGCCAGCAGCTTATCGCCGGGAGTCTACGAGCAGTACTTC. The chain has TRBV7-9 and TRBJ2-7; D may be TRBD2 (6 bases). Trimming removed 2 bases from V and 3 bases from J, with 11 bases in between. The V gene's germline CDR1 is SEHNR and CDR2 FQNEAQ (reference sequence). The CDR3 totals 14 residues.

This clone showed up just once. The chain joins TRBV5-4 to TRBJ2-7, with D maybe TRBD2 (6 bases). Germline loops: CDR1 SGHNT, CDR2 YYREEE (reference sequence). V lost 2 bases and J 5 bases, leaving 20 bases between the germline ends. The CDR3 spans 16 residues. The CDR3 DNA follows: TGTGCCAGCAGCTTCCACATAGCGGCACCCCACGACGAGCAGTACTTC. Encoded protein: CASSFHIAAPHDEQYF.

The gene calls are TRBV4-2 and TRBJ1-3; D unclear. The germline gives CDR1 LGHNA, CDR2 YNFKEQ. V gave up 0 bases and J gave up 1 base, with 10 bases separating them. This CDR3 is 16 amino acids long. Here the CDR3 reads CASSQDGPNSGNTIYF. The CDR3 DNA follows: TGTGCCAGCAGCCAAGATGGGCCCAATTCTGGAAACACCATATATTTT.

This clone was counted only a few times. The V call is TRBV6-5, the J call TRBJ2-1; maybe TRBD2 (6 bases). The germline V and J ends were trimmed by 4 bases and 16 bases, with 20 bases remaining between them. The germline CDR1 and CDR2 sequences are MNHEY and SVGAGI. This CDR3 region has 13 residues. CDR3 amino acids: CASSSGLAGSYFF. As DNA, the CDR3 is TGTGCCAGCAGTTCAGGTCTGGCGGGGAGTTATTTCTTC.

This clone was recorded once. The chain uses TRBV19 and TRBJ1-2; 8 positions match TRBD1. The germline CDR1 and CDR2 sequences are LNHDA and SQIVND (reference sequence). The length of the CDR3 is 15 residues. V shed 8 bases, J shed 3 bases, and the junction held 11 bases outside the gene matches. In DNA, the CDR3 is TGTGCCAGTGCCCTACAGGGGGAAGGTCACTATGGCTACACCTTC. Amino acid sequence: CASALQGEGHYGYTF.

The chain employs TRBV28 and TRBJ1-1, with 7 bases lining up with TRBD1. The CDR3 length is 13 residues. The V gene's germline CDR1 is MDHEN and CDR2 SYDVKM. The ends lost 5 bases at V and 10 bases at J; junction bases unmatched: 10. The CDR3 loop is CASSNLGGLGAFF. In nucleotides, the CDR3 is TGTGCCAGCAGTAACTTAGGGGGCTTAGGAGCTTTCTTT.

The rearrangement joins TRBV5-1 to TRBJ2-1; the match to TRBD2 covers 7 bases. The CDR3 is 17 amino acids. Germline loops: CDR1 SGHRS, CDR2 YFSETQ. With 0 bases clipped from V and 3 bases from J, the junction kept 9 bases outside the gene matches. The CDR3 here is CASSLGLASSGYNEQFF. CDR3 nucleotide sequence: TGCGCCAGCAGCTTGGGACTAGCCTCATCCGGCTACAATGAGCAGTTCTTC.

The chain uses TRBV19 and TRBJ2-7; 10 nucleotides match TRBD1. The germline gives CDR1 LNHDA, CDR2 SQIVND (reference sequence). V dropped 7 bases and J dropped 3; count of bases not matched to a gene: 3. The CDR3 sequence is 13 residues long. The DNA for the CDR3 is TGTGCCAGTATGAGGACAGGGGGCTACGAGCAGTACTTC. Its protein is CASMRTGGYEQYF.

This clone was observed once. The genes are TRBV5-6 and TRBJ1-4; 7 bases are shared with TRBD1. The V gene end was trimmed by 4 bases and the J gene end by 0 bases; junction bases not matched to a gene: 3. Per the germline V gene, CDR1 is SGHDT and CDR2 is YYEEEE. This CDR3 comprises 15 residues. Here the CDR3 DNA reads TGTGCCAGCAGCCTAACAGGGGCAACTAATGAAAAACTGTTTTTT. Protein product: CASSLTGATNEKLFF.

This clone is categorized as medium-sized. This chain joins TRBV19 and TRBJ2-3; TRBD2 matches at 15 bases. V gave up 9 bases and J gave up 6 bases; unmatched junction bases: 1. The CDR3 covers 13 residues. Germline CDR1 LNHDA, CDR2 SQIVND (reference sequence). The CDR3 protein is CASGTSGRDTQYF. For the CDR3, the DNA is TGTGCCAGCGGGACTAGCGGGAGGGATACGCAGTATTTT.

V gene TRBV5-6 combines with J gene TRBJ2-1; TRBD2 might be the D (6 bases). Germline V gene data show CDR1 as SGHDT and CDR2 as YYEEEE. This CDR3 region has 16 residues. V gave up 4 bases and J gave up 1 base, with 15 bases separating them. The chain's CDR3 is CASSNLARMSYNEQFF. The CDR3 nucleotides read TGTGCCAGCAGCAACCTAGCGAGGATGTCCTACAATGAGCAGTTCTTC.

This chain joins TRBV6-4 and TRBJ2-7; 7 positions match TRBD2. The germline CDR1 and CDR2 sequences are MRHNA and SNTAGT. V shed 9 bases, J shed 3 bases, and the junction held 11 bases outside the gene matches. CDR3 length: 14 amino acids. The CDR3 reads CARLSLAANYEQYF. The CDR3 bases are TGTGCCAGACTCTCGCTAGCGGCTAACTACGAGCAGTACTTC.

The chain joins TRBV5-4 to TRBJ2-5, with 11 positions matching TRBD2. Losses at the gene ends were 4 bases for V and 9 bases for J; bases not matched to a gene: 11. The CDR3 extends over 15 amino acids. Germline CDR1 is SGHNT and CDR2 is YYREEE (reference sequence). The CDR3 DNA is TGTGCCAGCAGCGCCTTAGCGGGAGGGGGGGAGGCCCAGTACTTC. The encoded protein is CASSALAGGGEAQYF.

The chain joins TRBV6-5 to TRBJ2-7, with a weak D call TRBD1 (5 bases). The V gene lost 8 bases and the J gene lost 1 base, with 15 bases spanning the gap. The CDR3 is made up of 14 amino acids. Germline V CDR1 and CDR2: MNHEY, SVGAGI. This CDR3 reads CASARARYSYEQYF. The CDR3 DNA follows: TGTGCCAGCGCCAGGGCTCGTTATTCCTACGAGCAGTACTTC.